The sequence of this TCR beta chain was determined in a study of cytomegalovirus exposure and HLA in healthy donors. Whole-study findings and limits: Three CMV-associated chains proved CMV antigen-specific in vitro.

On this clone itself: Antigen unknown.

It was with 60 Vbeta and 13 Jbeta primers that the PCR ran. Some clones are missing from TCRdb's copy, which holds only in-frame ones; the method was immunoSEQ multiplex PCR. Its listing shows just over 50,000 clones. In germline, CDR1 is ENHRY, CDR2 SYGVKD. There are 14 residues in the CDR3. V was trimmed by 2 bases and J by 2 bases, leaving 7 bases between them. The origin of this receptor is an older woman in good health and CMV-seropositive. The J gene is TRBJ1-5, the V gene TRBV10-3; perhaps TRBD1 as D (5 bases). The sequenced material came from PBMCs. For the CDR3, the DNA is TGTGCCATCAGTGAGATAGGGGGCAATCAGCCCCAGCATTTT. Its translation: CAISEIGGNQPQHF.